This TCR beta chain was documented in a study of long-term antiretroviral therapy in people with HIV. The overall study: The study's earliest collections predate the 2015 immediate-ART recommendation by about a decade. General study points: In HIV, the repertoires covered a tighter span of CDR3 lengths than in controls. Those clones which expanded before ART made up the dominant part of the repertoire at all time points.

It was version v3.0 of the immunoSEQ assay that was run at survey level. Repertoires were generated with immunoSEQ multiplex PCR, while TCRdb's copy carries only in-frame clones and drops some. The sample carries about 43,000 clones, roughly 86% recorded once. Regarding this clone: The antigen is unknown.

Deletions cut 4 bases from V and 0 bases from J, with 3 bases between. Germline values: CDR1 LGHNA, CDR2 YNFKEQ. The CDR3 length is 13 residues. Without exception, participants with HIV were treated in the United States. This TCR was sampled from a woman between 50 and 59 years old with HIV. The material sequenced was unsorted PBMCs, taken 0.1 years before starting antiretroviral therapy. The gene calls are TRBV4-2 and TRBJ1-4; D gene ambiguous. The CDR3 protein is CASSRATNEKLFF. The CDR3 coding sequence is TGTGCCAGCAGCCGTGCAACTAATGAAAAACTGTTTTTT.